One and the same sample provided the 32 T cell receptor beta chains below, sequenced in a study of PD-L1 blockade in urothelial cancer. Repertoires were generated with immunoSEQ multiplex PCR, while TCRdb's copy carries only in-frame clones and drops some. The table has fewer than 50,000 clones, 70% to 90% seen once; the top ten hold 24%. Time point specified: peripheral blood 6 weeks after treatment start. The starting material was PBMCs, obtained around atezolizumab (anti-PD-L1) treatment. These receptors all stem from a man between 60 and 75 years old with urothelial cancer.

This clone has just one count. The chain combines TRBV7-9 with TRBJ2-3; D ambiguous. The CDR3 extends over 16 amino acids. The V gene lost 5 bases and the J gene lost 0 bases, with 15 bases spanning the gap. CDR1 is SEHNR, CDR2 FQNEAQ, per germline (reference sequence). CDR3 in amino acids: CASSLRGGSSTDTQYF. DNA for the CDR3: TGTGCCAGCAGCCTACGTGGCGGCTCTAGCACAGATACGCAGTATTTT. Filled out from reference TRBV7-9 and TRBJ2-3, the complete variable domain reads DTGVSQNPRHKITKRGQNVTFRCDPISEHNRLYWYRQTLGQGPEFLTYFQNEAQLEKSRLLSDRFSAERPKGSFSTLEIQRTEQGDSAMYLCASSLRGGSSTDTQYFGPGTRLTVL.

The chain joins TRBV10-3 to TRBJ2-2; the D is unclear. Trimming removed 3 bases from V and 0 bases from J, with 5 bases in between. Germline assignment: CDR1 ENHRY and CDR2 SYGVKD. The CDR3 runs to 14 residues. The DNA for the CDR3 is TGTGCCATCAGTGATTCTTCGAACACCGGGGAGCTGTTTTTT. It specifies CAISDSSNTGELFF.

The chain couples TRBV7-3 to TRBJ2-2, with D possibly TRBD1 on 6 matching bases. V shed 4 bases and J shed 2 bases, with 11 bases lying between them. Germline loops: CDR1 SGHTA, CDR2 FQGTGA. CDR3 size: 15 residues. The CDR3 protein is CASSSTGRNTGELFF. The CDR3 DNA is TGTGCCAGCAGCTCAACAGGGAGAAACACCGGGGAGCTGTTTTTT.

This chain connects TRBV9 to TRBJ2-7; possibly TRBD1 for D (6 bases). Germline lookup yields CDR1 SGDLS and CDR2 YYNGEE. V was trimmed by 1 base and J by 5 bases, leaving 10 bases between them. CDR3 length equals 13 residues. CDR3 bases: TGTGCCAGCAGCGTAAGGGACAACCACGAGCAGTACTTC. Protein product: CASSVRDNHEQYF.

The CDR3: CASSRDSTSAYEQYF. The CDR3 nucleotides read TGTGCCAGCAGTCGGGACTCAACGTCGGCCTACGAGCAGTACTTC. The chain carries TRBV7-2 and TRBJ2-7; TRBD2 might be the D (6 bases). Germline-derived CDR1 and CDR2 are SGHTA and FQGNSA. V was pared by 6 bases and J by 2 bases, with 17 bases between. The CDR3 loop spans 15 amino acids.

The rearrangement uses TRBV5-5 and TRBJ1-1; 7 bases are a match to TRBD1. V was clipped by 2 bases and J by 3 bases; unmatched bases: 1. The length of the CDR3 is 13 residues. Germline assignment: CDR1 SGHKS and CDR2 YYEKEE (reference sequence). In nucleotides, the CDR3 is TGTGCCAGCAGCTTAGACAGGGACACTGAAGCTTTCTTT. Translated: CASSLDRDTEAFF.

The chain is built from TRBV2 and TRBJ2-4, with D tentatively TRBD2 (7 bases). The CDR3 has 15 amino acids. Trimming removed 0 bases from V and 8 bases from J, with 14 bases in between. CDR1 is SNHLY, CDR2 FYNNEI, per germline. The CDR3 spells CASSEAGIGGDIQYF. CDR3 nucleotide sequence: TGTGCCAGCAGTGAAGCAGGGATAGGGGGGGACATTCAGTACTTC.

By share, this clone counts as medium-sized (0.01 to 0.1%). The chain combines TRBV6-5 with TRBJ2-5; D unclear. CDR3 length: 12 residues. Trimming cost V 5 bases and J 5 bases, with 9 bases left between them. Germline V CDR1 and CDR2: MNHEY, SVGAGI. CDR3 bases: TGTGCCAGCAGTCCCGAGAAGGAGACCCAGTACTTC. Protein sequence: CASSPEKETQYF.

This chain connects TRBV6-5 to TRBJ1-1; D might be TRBD1 (5 bases). The CDR3 extends over 11 amino acids. V was cut by 4 bases and J by 6 bases, with 6 bases left in between. CDR1 is MNHEY and CDR2 is SVGAGI in the germline V gene. The CDR3 DNA sequence: TGTGCCAGCAGTTGGGGGGCTGAAGCTTTCTTT. It specifies CASSWGAEAFF.

The V call is TRBV10-2, the J call TRBJ2-7, with 7 nucleotides matching TRBD1. Germline CDR1 WSHSY, CDR2 SAAADI. The CDR3 has 14 residues. The trim removed 5 bases at V and 3 bases at J, leaving 7 bases unmatched. The CDR3 sequence: CASSSPGQNYEQYF. The CDR3 region has the DNA TGCGCCAGCAGTTCACCGGGACAGAACTACGAGCAGTACTTC.

The rearrangement joins TRBV6-1 to TRBJ2-7, with TRBD1 matching over 9 bases. Unmatched junction bases numbered 5, after V lost 0 bases and J lost 5 bases. Germline-derived CDR1 and CDR2 are MNHNS and SASEGT. The CDR3 covers 15 residues. The CDR3 here is CASSEATGGWDEQYF. CDR3 nucleotide sequence: TGTGCCAGCAGTGAAGCGACAGGGGGTTGGGACGAGCAGTACTTC.

This rearrangement joins TRBV14 to TRBJ1-3, with D perhaps matching TRBD1 (5 bases). The length of the CDR3 is 13 residues. Trimming stripped 2 bases from V and 9 bases from J, with 11 bases between. The germline V gene encodes CDR1 SGHDN and CDR2 FVKESK. CDR3 amino acids: CASSQYRSTTIYF. For the CDR3, the DNA is TGTGCCAGCAGCCAATACAGGTCCACCACCATATATTTT.

The chain combines TRBV18 with TRBJ1-3; no firm D call. Trimming pared 4 bases from V and 0 bases from J, leaving 7 bases between. Germline V lookup: CDR1 KGHSH, CDR2 LQKENI. CDR3 length: 14 residues. CDR3 residues: CASSLDSSGNTIYF. CDR3 in DNA: TGTGCCAGCTCACTTGACTCCTCTGGAAACACCATATATTTT.

V is TRBV7-2 and J is TRBJ2-5, with D perhaps TRBD1 (6 bases). Trimming removed 0 bases from V and 1 base from J, with 12 bases in between. CDR1 SGHTA and CDR2 FQGNSA come from the germline V gene. This CDR3 has 16 residues. The CDR3: CASSLAKGGTQETQYF. The CDR3 DNA follows: TGTGCCAGCAGCTTAGCGAAAGGGGGAACCCAAGAGACCCAGTACTTC. Supplemented by reference TRBV7-2 and TRBJ2-5, the full variable domain reads GAGVSQSPSNKVTEKGKDVELRCDPISGHTALYWYRQSLGQGLEFLIYFQGNSAPDKSGLPSDRFSAERTGGSVSTLTIQRTQQEDSAVYLCASSLAKGGTQETQYFGPGTRLLVL.

This chain joins TRBV11-2 and TRBJ1-1; D is perhaps TRBD1 (5 bases). Trimming removed 3 bases from V and 1 base from J, with 9 bases in between. This CDR3 is 14 amino acids long. Germline values: CDR1 SGHAT, CDR2 FQNNGV. CDR3 protein: CASSLSTGNTEAFF. CDR3 DNA: TGTGCCAGCAGCTTGTCTACAGGGAACACTGAAGCTTTCTTT.

The chain combines TRBV10-2 with TRBJ1-4; D is perhaps TRBD1 (5 bases). The CDR3 has 14 residues. Germline-derived CDR1 and CDR2 are WSHSY and SAAADI. V was shortened by 6 bases and J by 8 bases, with 16 bases between the two germline ends. CDR3 region: CASSEAGGREKLFF. DNA of the CDR3: TGCGCCAGCAGCGAAGCGGGGGGACGGGAAAAACTGTTTTTT.

This clone was counted between two and nine times. The chain joins TRBV5-1 to TRBJ2-3, with D uncertain. This CDR3 has 14 amino acids. The germline CDR1 and CDR2 sequences are SGHRS and YFSETQ. Trimming cost V 2 bases and J 0 bases, with 7 bases left between them. The CDR3 region is CASSFSESTDTQYF. CDR3 in DNA: TGCGCCAGCAGCTTCAGCGAAAGCACAGATACGCAGTATTTT.

CDR3 sequence: CASNGQGARNQPQHF. CDR3 bases: TGCGCCAGCAACGGACAGGGGGCCCGCAATCAGCCCCAGCATTTT. J is TRBJ1-5 and V is TRBV10-1; 11 nucleotides agree with TRBD1. CDR1 is WNHNN, CDR2 SYGVQD, per germline (reference sequence). The junction had 4 bases not matched to a gene; V was cut back by 7 bases and J by 2 bases. CDR3 length equals 15 residues.

The CDR3 region is CASTLRGPPLPTYEQYF. CDR3 sequence (DNA): TGTGCCAGCACTCTAAGGGGGCCCCCACTACCTACCTACGAGCAGTACTTC. This chain joins TRBV27 and TRBJ2-7; 7 positions match TRBD1. Germline loops: CDR1 MNHEY, CDR2 SMNVEV (reference sequence). Trimming at V came to 7 bases and at J to 2 bases, leaving 17 bases not matched to a gene. CDR3 size: 17 residues.

CDR3 amino acids: CASSQDTAVGSGGAQYF. The CDR3 nucleotides are TGCGCCAGCAGCCAAGATACAGCGGTCGGTAGCGGGGGAGCCCAGTACTTC. The rearrangement uses TRBV4-3 and TRBJ2-5, with 9 bases identical to TRBD2. The CDR3 has 17 amino acids. Germline V gene lookup returns CDR1 LGHNA and CDR2 YSLEER. V lost 0 bases and J lost 9; bases outside the gene matches: 14.

The chain employs TRBV9 and TRBJ2-3, with D possibly being TRBD1 (7 bases). The V and J ends lost 1 base and 3 bases respectively, with 15 bases between them. The CDR3 has 16 amino acids. Per the germline V gene, CDR1 is SGDLS and CDR2 is YYNGEE. This CDR3 is CASSVMSRGRTDTQYF. The DNA for the CDR3 is TGTGCCAGCAGCGTAATGTCCAGGGGGAGGACAGATACGCAGTATTTT.

This sequence joins TRBV30 and TRBJ2-3; 9 bases fit TRBD2. The J segment lost 13 bases and the V segment lost 0 bases, leaving 5 bases of the junction unmatched. Germline CDR1 reads GTSNPN; CDR2 reads SVGIG (reference sequence). CDR3 length equals 12 residues. The CDR3 is CAWSVNQREEYF. The CDR3 nucleotides are TGTGCCTGGAGTGTAAACCAGCGGGAGGAGTATTTT.

The V and J genes are TRBV6-1 and TRBJ1-5; TRBD1 might be the D (6 bases). V was cut by 5 bases and J by 3 bases, with 11 bases left in between. CDR1 and CDR2 from the germline V gene are MNHNS and SASEGT. The CDR3 totals 14 residues. This CDR3 reads CASSPGQFNQPQHF. The CDR3 nucleotides read TGTGCCAGCAGTCCTGGACAGTTCAATCAGCCCCAGCATTTT.

This clone was counted between two and nine times. The rearrangement links TRBV19 to TRBJ1-5; 7 bases agree with TRBD1. This CDR3 region has 14 residues. Trimming removed 5 bases from V and 3 bases from J; junction bases left unmatched: 4. Germline V gene sequence: CDR1 LNHDA, CDR2 SQIVND (reference sequence). CDR3 sequence reads: CASSETGFNQPQHF. The CDR3, as DNA: TGTGCCAGTAGTGAGACAGGGTTCAATCAGCCCCAGCATTTT. Variable domain in full (rest from reference TRBV19 and TRBJ1-5): DGGITQSPKYLFRKEGQNVTLSCEQNLNHDAMYWYRQDPGQGLRLIYYSQIVNDFQKGDIAEGYSVSREKKESFPLTVTSAQKNPTAFYLCASSETGFNQPQHFGDGTRLSIL.

The chain couples TRBV4-2 to TRBJ1-2, with a tentative D call TRBD1 (5 bases). Trimming shortened V by 3 bases and J by 7 bases, and 21 bases separated the two germline ends. This CDR3 contains 16 residues. Germline V gene data show CDR1 as LGHNA and CDR2 as YNFKEQ. The CDR3 DNA reads as TGTGCCAGCAGCCAGCGGTGGGGGGAATCCCCCTCTGGCTACACCTTC. Translating it yields CASSQRWGESPSGYTF.

The gene calls are TRBV5-1 and TRBJ2-7; 9 positions match TRBD1. V was clipped by 1 base and J by 2 bases; unmatched bases: 1. The CDR3 loop spans 14 amino acids. Looked up from germline, CDR1 is SGHRS and CDR2 is YFSETQ. CDR3 region: CASSLTGGAYEQYF. As DNA, the CDR3 is TGCGCCAGCAGCTTGACAGGGGGCGCCTACGAGCAGTACTTC.

The rearrangement uses TRBV15 and TRBJ2-2, with D perhaps matching TRBD1 (6 bases). Deletions cut 2 bases from V and 4 bases from J, with 14 bases between. This CDR3 has 16 residues. Germline CDR1 LNHNV, CDR2 YYDKDF (reference sequence). The CDR3, as DNA: TGTGCCACCAGCAGACGCCAGGGGTCGGGCACCGGGGAGCTGTTTTTT. Protein product: CATSRRQGSGTGELFF. The complete variable domain, with remaining parts taken from reference TRBV15 and TRBJ2-2, reads DAMVIQNPRYQVTQFGKPVTLSCSQTLNHNVMYWYQQKSSQAPKLLFHYYDKDFNNEADTPDNFQSRRPNTSFCFLDIRSPGLGDTAMYLCATSRRQGSGTGELFFGEGSRLTVL.

The rearrangement links TRBV5-1 to TRBJ2-7; TRBD1 matches at 7 bases. V gave up 1 base and J gave up 0 bases; unmatched junction bases: 1. The germline CDR1 and CDR2 sequences are SGHRS and YFSETQ. The CDR3 totals 14 residues. CDR3 DNA sequence: TGCGCCAGCAGCTTGTCAGGGGGCTCCTACGAGCAGTACTTC. Translating it yields CASSLSGGSYEQYF.

V usage is TRBV30 and J usage is TRBJ2-7; D is perhaps TRBD2 (6 bases). V lost 3 bases to trimming and J lost 4 bases, with 13 bases between them. In germline, CDR1 is GTSNPN, CDR2 SVGIG (reference sequence). This CDR3 contains 13 residues. The CDR3 region is CAWSKSGGYEQYF. The CDR3 nucleotides read TGTGCCTGGAGCAAATCTGGGGGGTACGAGCAGTACTTC.

This clone showed up just once. This chain uses TRBV5-4 with TRBJ1-1; tentative D call: TRBD1 (6 bases). Trimming cost V 1 base and J 4 bases, with 17 bases left between them. Germline CDR1 SGHNT, CDR2 YYREEE (reference sequence). CDR3 size: 16 residues. CDR3 amino acids: CASSLSSTFRGTEAFF. The CDR3 nucleotides are TGTGCCAGCAGCTTGTCTTCTACCTTCAGGGGCACTGAAGCTTTCTTT.

The chain links TRBV7-7 to TRBJ2-5, with D possibly TRBD2 on 6 matching bases. Germline V gene sequence: CDR1 SSHAT, CDR2 FNYEAQ (reference sequence). This CDR3 has 10 amino acids. The chain's CDR3 is CASGEETQYF. CDR3 coding DNA: TGTGCTAGCGGAGAAGAGACCCAGTACTTC.

The chain joins TRBV10-3 to TRBJ2-5, with 8 positions matching TRBD2. CDR1 is ENHRY and CDR2 is SYGVKD in the germline V gene. There are 16 residues in the CDR3. Trimming removed 3 bases from V and 7 bases from J; junction bases left unmatched: 13. As DNA, the CDR3 is TGTGCCATCAGTGACCCCAGCTCGGGGGGGGCTGGGACCCAGTACTTC. Amino acids: CAISDPSSGGAGTQYF.